This TCR beta chain was found in a study of spatial heterogeneity in lung cancer. Turning to the study itself: Detection consistently captured more beta-chain sequences than alpha-chain sequences.

A single record per CDR3 protein comes from TCRdb applying MiXCR to the 5' RACE reads. The data show about 4,800 distinct CDR3 sequences, about 8.4% seen once. Time point specified: sample taken at primary tumor resection. In this sample, this clonotype turned up many times. Its cognate antigen is unknown. The V and J ends lost 5 bases and 2 bases, in that order; junction bases with no gene match: 15. The germline V gene has CDR1 SEHNR and CDR2 FQNEAQ (reference sequence). This CDR3 is built from 17 residues. Study findings and constraints: Expanded alpha and beta TCR counts within tumors tracked tumor mutation counts.

This sample comprised lung tumor tissue, obtained at surgery. The TCR was taken from a male donor with early-stage non-small cell lung cancer. V gene TRBV7-9 combines with J gene TRBJ2-7; 7 bases are shared with TRBD1. CDR3 amino acids: CASSPMWGLGTAYEQYF. Written as DNA, the CDR3 is TGTGCCAGCAGCCCAATGTGGGGTCTCGGGACAGCCTACGAGCAGTACTTC. The whole variable domain, remainder taken from reference TRBV7-9 and TRBJ2-7, is DTGVSQNPRHKITKRGQNVTFRCDPISEHNRLYWYRQTLGQGPEFLTYFQNEAQLEKSRLLSDRFSAERPKGSFSTLEIQRTEQGDSAMYLCASSPMWGLGTAYEQYFGPGTRLTVT.